This entry lists 6 T cell receptor beta chains sequenced from one sample in a study of CXCR3-negative and CXCR3-positive naive CD8 T cells. 5' RACE that incorporated UMI labels was used to prepare the TRB cDNA libraries. Following a re-call of the 5' RACE reads, TCRdb has one entry per CDR3 protein and lacks DNA. The sample table includes over 100,000 distinct CDR3 sequences. The material sequenced was naive CXCR3- CD8+ T cells from blood. The subset was: CD45RO-CCR7+CD27+CD95- naive CD8+ T cells lacking CXCR3 (TNR3-). The receptor source for this set is a human donor in good health. Some clones in this sample may be carry-over from other donors' samples.

The J gene is TRBJ2-1, the V gene TRBV5-1; checking the TCRdb D call of TRBD1 is not possible without DNA. Per germline, CDR1 SGHRS and CDR2 YFSETQ. This CDR3 comprises 15 residues. The CDR3 is CASSLPAGEGNEQFF.

The V call is TRBV5-1, the J call TRBJ2-7; TCRdb lists TRBD1, though no DNA is available to test this call. Germline loops: CDR1 SGHRS, CDR2 YFSETQ. The CDR3 has 15 residues. The CDR3 protein is CASSLAWGSSYEQYF.

The CDR3 region is CASSLGLVTGAGGGEAFF. The chain couples TRBV7-6 to TRBJ1-1; the D call from TCRdb, TRBD1, cannot be confirmed without DNA. CDR3 length: 18 residues. Germline V gene lookup returns CDR1 SGHVS and CDR2 FNYEAQ. Together with reference TRBV7-6 and TRBJ1-1, the CDR3 gives the full variable domain: GAGVSQSPRYKVTKRGQDVALRCDPISGHVSLYWYRQALGQGPEFLTYFNYEAQQDKSGLPNDRFSAERPEGSISTLTIQRTEQRDSAMYRCASSLGLVTGAGGGEAFFGQGTRLTVV.

V usage is TRBV27 and J usage is TRBJ1-2; as DNA is missing, the TRBD1 call by TCRdb cannot be tested. The CDR3 has 15 amino acids. The germline gives CDR1 MNHEY, CDR2 SMNVEV (reference sequence). The CDR3 reads CASSPDRGRIYGYTF.

The rearrangement links TRBV7-9 to TRBJ1-5. CDR3 length: 12 amino acids. Germline V lookup: CDR1 SEHNR, CDR2 FQNEAQ (reference sequence). The CDR3 loop reads CASSLGPEPQHF.

J is TRBJ1-1 and V is TRBV5-5. The germline gives CDR1 SGHKS, CDR2 YYEKEE (reference sequence). This CDR3 has 14 residues. CDR3 amino acids: CASSWGVADTEAFF.